What follows are 3 T cell receptor beta chains derived from one specimen sequenced in a study of siplizumab effects on memory and regulatory T cells. Here immunoSEQ multiplex PCR was the method, and the copy in TCRdb shows in-frame clones only, minus some. The profile shows approximately 94,000 clones, about 94% of them singletons. Source material: non-Treg CD4+ T cells sorted from blood. These receptors all come from a human donor in good health.

This sequence joins TRBV5-3 and TRBJ2-7; 10 bases are a match to TRBD2. TRBV5-3 carries the ORF label, with uncertain function. The CDR3 runs to 15 residues. V shed 0 bases, J shed 5 bases, and the junction held 5 bases outside the gene matches. DNA for the CDR3: TGTGCCAGAAGCTTGGCTAGCGGGAGTATAAACGAGCAGTACTTC. Its protein product is CARSLASGSINEQYF.

The V and J genes are TRBV6-5 and TRBJ2-5; D not certain. This CDR3 is built from 13 residues. V dropped 2 bases and J dropped 4 bases, with 8 bases sitting between them. The germline gives CDR1 MNHEY, CDR2 SVGAGI. The CDR3 DNA follows: TGTGCCAGCAGTTACAGGGCTACAGAGACCCAGTACTTC. Encoded protein: CASSYRATETQYF.

The chain couples TRBV30 to TRBJ2-7; 11 bases are shared with TRBD2. CDR3 length: 14 amino acids. Germline CDR1 reads GTSNPN; CDR2 reads SVGIG (reference sequence). Germline trimming cut 4 bases from V and 1 base from J; bases unmatched to any gene: 3. CDR3 residues: CAWNRLAGSYEQYF. The CDR3 coding sequence is TGTGCCTGGAACCGACTAGCGGGATCCTACGAGCAGTACTTC.